A single sample gave rise to the 22 T cell receptor beta chains below, sequenced in a study of T cell repertoires in cytomegalovirus infection. TCRdb used MiXCR to reprocess the reads, holding one entry per CDR3 protein. The sample yields roughly 700,000 distinct CDR3 sequences, around 32% seen once. Their cognate antigens are unknown. Here the sequenced sample was cultured PBMCs, taken from culture after CMV antigen stimulation. The receptors stem from a human donor in good health (CMV status not recorded). Some clones in this sample may be carry-over from other donors' samples.

This clonotype was counted between two and nine times. This chain connects TRBV11-2 to TRBJ2-3; D uncertain. The CDR3 extends over 16 amino acids. V lost 3 bases to trimming and J lost 6 bases, with 19 bases between them. Germline CDR1 is SGHAT and CDR2 is FQNNGV. This CDR3 reads CASSFPGLSGGDTQYF. The CDR3 coding sequence is TGTGCCAGCAGCTTTCCCGGGTTGTCCGGTGGGGATACGCAGTATTTT. The variable domain in full, completed from reference TRBV11-2 and TRBJ2-3, reads EAGVAQSPRYKIIEKRQSVAFWCNPISGHATLYWYQQILGQGPKLLIQFQNNGVVDDSQLPKDRFSAERLKGVDSTLKIQPAKLEDSAVYLCASSFPGLSGGDTQYFGPGTRLTVL.

In its sample, this clonotype was seen many times. The genes are TRBV7-8 and TRBJ1-1, with D uncertain. CDR3 length: 15 amino acids. Trimming stripped 2 bases from V and 1 base from J, with 11 bases between. Germline V gene data show CDR1 as SGHVS and CDR2 as FQNEAQ. The CDR3 region is CASSLRRGRNTEAFF. The DNA of the CDR3 is TGTGCCAGCAGCTTACGCCGGGGAAGGAACACTGAAGCTTTCTTT.

In its sample, this clonotype was seen many times. The CDR3 region is CASSVKIQGWGLYNEQFF. The CDR3 coding sequence is TGTGCCAGCAGCGTAAAAATCCAGGGTTGGGGGCTGTACAATGAGCAGTTCTTC. This chain uses TRBV7-2 with TRBJ2-1; D may be TRBD1 (6 bases). Trimming shortened V by 5 bases and J by 4 bases, and 24 bases separated the two germline ends. The CDR3 runs 18 residues. CDR1 and CDR2 (germline): SGHTA, FQGNSA.

The chain links TRBV18 to TRBJ1-2, with D possibly matching TRBD1 (6 bases). Germline-derived CDR1 and CDR2 are KGHSH and LQKENI. V was clipped by 3 bases and J by 3 bases, with 11 bases between them. CDR3 size: 14 residues. The CDR3 DNA is TGTGCCAGCTCACCCCTTTCAGGGGACTATGGCTACACCTTC. It encodes CASSPLSGDYGYTF.

The chain is built from TRBV20-1 and TRBJ2-7, with D possibly TRBD1 on 6 matching bases. The V gene lost 7 bases and the J gene lost 0 bases, with 10 bases spanning the gap. Germline assignment: CDR1 DFQATT and CDR2 SNEGSKA (reference sequence). The CDR3 sequence is 12 residues long. The CDR3 reads CSGGQSSYEQYF. CDR3 nucleotide sequence: TGCAGTGGGGGACAAAGCTCCTACGAGCAGTACTTC.

V and J are TRBV30 and TRBJ1-2; TRBD1 matches at 7 bases. The germline V gene encodes CDR1 GTSNPN and CDR2 SVGIG (reference sequence). After removal of 3 bases from V and 3 bases from J, the junction contained 4 bases not matched to a gene. The CDR3 has 13 amino acids. CDR3 in amino acids: CAWRRDSYYGYTF. Written as DNA, the CDR3 is TGTGCCTGGAGGAGGGACAGCTACTATGGCTACACCTTC.

V usage is TRBV19 and J usage is TRBJ1-1; D ambiguous. The length of the CDR3 is 13 residues. CDR1 is LNHDA, CDR2 SQIVND, per germline (reference sequence). V lost 7 bases and J 1 base, leaving 10 bases between the germline ends. CDR3 protein: CASTNNANTEAFF. The CDR3 nucleotides read TGTGCCAGTACTAATAACGCGAACACTGAAGCTTTCTTT. The whole variable domain, filled in from reference TRBV19 and TRBJ1-1, reads DGGITQSPKYLFRKEGQNVTLSCEQNLNHDAMYWYRQDPGQGLRLIYYSQIVNDFQKGDIAEGYSVSREKKESFPLTVTSAQKNPTAFYLCASTNNANTEAFFGQGTRLTVV.

This clonotype was seen more than once but under ten times. V usage is TRBV11-2 and J usage is TRBJ2-5, with D unclear. This CDR3 comprises 13 residues. V lost 5 bases to trimming and J lost 5 bases, with 12 bases between them. The germline V gene encodes CDR1 SGHAT and CDR2 FQNNGV. CDR3 residues: CASSLGDGETQYF. CDR3 in DNA: TGTGCCAGCAGCCTAGGTGACGGGGAGACCCAGTACTTC.

The rearrangement links TRBV27 to TRBJ2-7; 7 bases are a match to TRBD1. There are 13 residues in the CDR3. Germline loops: CDR1 MNHEY, CDR2 SMNVEV (reference sequence). CDR3 sequence (DNA): TGTGCAACCGCAAGGGGGCTAACCTACGAGCAGTACTTC. Residues: CATARGLTYEQYF.

The V gene is TRBV19, the J gene TRBJ2-1; TRBD2 agrees at 7 bases. Germline V CDR1 and CDR2: LNHDA, SQIVND (reference sequence). Unmatched junction bases numbered 14, after V lost 7 bases and J lost 8 bases. The CDR3 has 15 residues. This CDR3 reads CASTPASGVFDEQFF. The DNA for the CDR3 is TGTGCCAGTACCCCAGCGAGCGGGGTCTTCGATGAGCAGTTCTTC.

This clonotype has only a few counts. The rearrangement joins TRBV4-1 to TRBJ2-7; 8 bases fit TRBD2. The CDR3 is made up of 15 amino acids. V dropped 0 bases and J dropped 2; count of bases not matched to a gene: 3. Per the germline V gene, CDR1 is MGHRA and CDR2 is YSYEKL. The CDR3 loop reads CASSQDGLAAYEQYF. The DNA of the CDR3 is TGCGCCAGCAGCCAAGACGGACTAGCTGCCTACGAGCAGTACTTC.

The chain uses TRBV27 and TRBJ2-2; 9 bases agree with TRBD2. V was clipped by 2 bases and J by 1 base; unmatched bases: 5. The CDR3 has 17 residues. Germline V gives CDR1 MNHEY, CDR2 SMNVEV (reference sequence). The CDR3 DNA follows: TGTGCCAGCAGTTTAAGCGGGAGGATCAGGAACACCGGGGAGCTGTTTTTT. The encoded protein is CASSLSGRIRNTGELFF.

This clonotype was observed a few times. Written as DNA, the CDR3 is TGTGCCAGCAGTTTTTTGCAGGGCAATCAGCCCCAGCATTTT. This translates into CASSFLQGNQPQHF. The rearrangement uses TRBV28 and TRBJ1-5; D is undetermined. Germline V gene data show CDR1 as MDHEN and CDR2 as SYDVKM. This CDR3 is 14 amino acids long. The V end lost 3 bases, the J end lost 2 bases, and 8 bases lay between the germline ends.

This clonotype has at least ten counts. CDR3 residues: CASSLDPRSYEQYF. CDR3 sequence (DNA): TGTGCCAGCAGCTTAGACCCGAGGTCCTACGAGCAGTACTTC. The rearrangement links TRBV7-6 to TRBJ2-7; D gene uncertain. Trimming shortened V by 1 base and J by 1 base, and 8 bases separated the two germline ends. This CDR3 is 14 amino acids long. Germline CDR1 and CDR2: SGHVS and FNYEAQ.

The J gene is TRBJ2-1, the V gene TRBV6-2 or TRBV6-3; a weak D match, TRBD2 (5 bases). CDR3 length: 13 residues. Trimming took off 6 bases at V and 6 bases at J, with 12 bases between the two ends. Germline V gene data show CDR1 as MNHEY and CDR2 as SVGEGT. In DNA form, the CDR3 reads TGTGCCAGCAGGGATACTAGTAGCAATGAGCAGTTCTTC. It codes for CASRDTSSNEQFF.

The chain has TRBV28 and TRBJ2-7; 8 bases line up with TRBD1. J was trimmed by 6 bases and V by 0 bases; bases with no gene match: 10. CDR3 size: 16 residues. CDR1 MDHEN and CDR2 SYDVKM come from the germline V gene. The chain's CDR3 is CASSLWRQGRYREQYF. CDR3 DNA sequence: TGTGCCAGCAGTTTATGGAGACAGGGGCGCTATCGCGAGCAGTACTTC.

This clonotype was counted only a few times. This chain links TRBV19 with TRBJ2-3; D is possibly TRBD1 (6 bases). The V and J ends lost 8 bases and 2 bases respectively, with 20 bases between them. The germline gives CDR1 LNHDA, CDR2 SQIVND (reference sequence). CDR3 size: 16 residues. For the CDR3, the DNA is TGTGCCAGTGCCAGGGGAGTTTCGGTAGTCACAGATACGCAGTATTTT. Translating it yields CASARGVSVVTDTQYF.

This clonotype appeared many times. The V call is TRBV7-9, the J call TRBJ2-1; D ambiguous. Germline V lookup: CDR1 SEHNR, CDR2 FQNEAQ (reference sequence). Trimming removed 1 base at V and 3 bases at J, with 7 bases between. The CDR3 extends over 14 amino acids. The CDR3 nucleotides are TGTGCCAGCAGCTTAGGTCTCGGCTACAATGAGCAGTTCTTC. It yields the protein CASSLGLGYNEQFF.

This clonotype came up many times. The chain recombines TRBV7-8 with TRBJ1-4; 9 nucleotides line up with TRBD1. Germline V CDR1 and CDR2: SGHVS, FQNEAQ. The CDR3 has 15 residues. J gave up 8 bases and V 1 base, and 5 bases lay outside the gene matches. CDR3: CASSLVRTGDEKLFF. CDR3 coding DNA: TGTGCCAGCAGCTTAGTAAGGACAGGGGACGAAAAACTGTTTTTT. The full variable domain, its missing parts supplied by reference TRBV7-8 and TRBJ1-4, is GAGVSQSPRYKVAKRGQDVALRCDPISGHVSLFWYQQALGQGPEFLTYFQNEAQLDKSGLPSDRFFAERPEGSVSTLKIQRTQQEDSAVYLCASSLVRTGDEKLFFGSGTQLSVL.

This clonotype occurred many times. The chain links TRBV7-2 to TRBJ1-1; D is perhaps TRBD1 (5 bases). Germline CDR1 and CDR2: SGHTA and FQGNSA. There are 15 residues in the CDR3. The ends were cut back, 1 base at V and 4 bases at J, with 13 bases in the middle. This CDR3 reads CASSLDPGRGTEAFF. The DNA for the CDR3 is TGTGCCAGCAGCTTAGATCCGGGGAGGGGCACTGAAGCTTTCTTT.

The rearrangement joins TRBV19 to TRBJ1-1; 9 nucleotides align to TRBD1. CDR1 and CDR2 (germline): LNHDA, SQIVND (reference sequence). Trimming took 10 bases from V and 6 from J; bases not matched to a gene: 12. The CDR3 is made up of 14 amino acids. CDR3 sequence: CATSRDRAFAEAFF. In DNA form, the CDR3 reads TGTGCCACCTCAAGGGACAGGGCGTTTGCTGAAGCTTTCTTT.

In its sample, this clonotype was seen a few times. The chain carries TRBV4-1 and TRBJ2-1; D gene ambiguous. The germline CDR1 and CDR2 sequences are MGHRA and YSYEKL. The CDR3 length is 13 residues. Trimming took off 6 bases at V and 6 bases at J, with 12 bases between the two ends. The CDR3 DNA reads as TGCGCCAGCAGTAGCCCAAGTATCAATGAGCAGTTCTTC. Its translation: CASSSPSINEQFF.